The source of this T cell receptor beta chain is a study of tissue T cells after allogeneic stem cell transplantation. Overall study findings and caveats: This small cohort was clinically heterogeneous, and sampling depth was a limitation.

The CDR3 has 14 amino acids. Germline V CDR1 and CDR2: SGDLS, YYNGEE. The V end was cut by 1 base, the J end by 4 bases, with 11 bases between. Concerning this clone itself: Its antigen is unknown.

The protocol was immunoSEQ multiplex PCR, while the TCRdb copy is restricted to in-frame clones and leaves out a portion. The table lists about 26,000 clones, 91% of them singletons, with 1.5% to 2.5% in the top ten. This sequence was found in a male donor aged 60 or older who later had graft-versus-host disease after an allogeneic stem cell transplant. This chain joins TRBV9 and TRBJ1-2; perhaps TRBD1 as D (6 bases). This material consisted of blood, taken before transplantation. The CDR3 coding sequence is TGTGCCAGCAGCGTACTGGACAGCCCCTATGGCTACACCTTC. Amino acids: CASSVLDSPYGYTF.